This T cell receptor beta chain emerged from a study of metastatic and nonmetastatic thyroid tumors. At the level of the study: Repertoires were compared across blood and tumor or nodule tissue from malignant and benign thyroid patients.

The CDR3 totals 13 residues. The V and J ends lost 1 base and 5 bases respectively, with 6 bases between them. CDR1 LNHDA and CDR2 SQIVND come from the germline V gene (reference sequence). Findings and caveats of the study: Malignant thyroid tumors reportedly had TCR beta diversity that was significantly higher than in benign nodules, in blood and tumor.

Via MiXCR, TCRdb re-called the PCR reads. Of 9,000 to 10,000 clones in the sample, approximately 11% were seen once. All patients were treatment-naive before thyroid surgery. In its sample, this clone is medium-sized. Its antigen is not identified. This sequence was found in a female donor with papillary thyroid cancer or a benign thyroid nodule (not recorded which). Some clones in this sample may be carry-over from other donors' samples. Sequenced: tumor tissue. This chain connects TRBV19 to TRBJ2-1; possible D gene TRBD1, 5 bases. DNA for the CDR3: TGTGCCAGTAGTATAGGACAGAACAATGAGCAGTTCTTC. The encoded protein is CASSIGQNNEQFF. Full variable domain (rest looked up from reference TRBV19 and TRBJ2-1): DGGITQSPKYLFRKEGQNVTLSCEQNLNHDAMYWYRQDPGQGLRLIYYSQIVNDFQKGDIAEGYSVSREKKESFPLTVTSAQKNPTAFYLCASSIGQNNEQFFGPGTRLTVL.